These 16 T cell receptor beta chains were sequenced from one sample in a study of blood T cell repertoires in COVID-19. The table came from immunoSEQ multiplex PCR; TCRdb's copy has only in-frame clones and leaves some out. This table holds 150,000 to 200,000 clones, about four fifths found once. The sequencing input was peripheral blood. The receptor source for this set is a man in his 70s with active or convalescent COVID-19.

The V and J genes are TRBV19 and TRBJ1-1; 8 nucleotides line up with TRBD1. J lost 1 base, V lost 8 bases, and 3 bases had no gene match. Germline values: CDR1 LNHDA, CDR2 SQIVND (reference sequence). The CDR3 contains 13 residues. DNA for the CDR3: TGTGCCAGTTCCGGACAGGGGAACACTGAAGCTTTCTTT. It translates to CASSGQGNTEAFF.

The chain has TRBV6-6 and TRBJ1-5; the match to TRBD1 covers 7 bases. The CDR3 extends over 16 amino acids. Germline lookup yields CDR1 MNHNY and CDR2 SVGAGI (reference sequence). V dropped 5 bases and J dropped 3; count of bases not matched to a gene: 10. The CDR3 nucleotides are TGTGCCAGCAGTAGAAACCGGGACAGTTACAATCAGCCCCAGCATTTT. Its translation is CASSRNRDSYNQPQHF.

This clone occurred a few times. The rearrangement uses TRBV7-8 and TRBJ1-6, with D hard to call. Germline CDR1 is SGHVS and CDR2 is FQNEAQ. This CDR3 comprises 15 residues. Trimming removed 1 base at V and 5 bases at J, with 9 bases between. This CDR3 reads CASSLGQAHNSPLHF. DNA of the CDR3: TGTGCCAGCAGCTTAGGGCAGGCCCATAATTCACCCCTCCACTTT.

The chain uses TRBV15 and TRBJ1-3; D uncertain. The CDR3 runs to 13 residues. From germline, CDR1 is LNHNV and CDR2 YYDKDF (reference sequence). V was cut by 6 bases and J by 1 base, with 7 bases left in between. CDR3 nucleotide sequence: TGTGCCACCAGGAGGCAGTCTGGAAACACCATATATTTT. Its protein product is CATRRQSGNTIYF.

The chain employs TRBV18 and TRBJ2-2, with D possibly TRBD2 on 5 matching bases. The CDR3 extends over 16 amino acids. Looked up from germline, CDR1 is KGHSH and CDR2 is LQKENI. V lost 3 bases and J 10 bases, leaving 21 bases between the germline ends. CDR3 sequence (DNA): TGTGCCAGCTCACCGTCCCACGGGGAAAGAGTAAAGGAGCTGTTTTTT. This codes for CASSPSHGERVKELFF.

There are a few counts of this clone. The V gene is TRBV11-2, the J gene TRBJ1-1; 11 bases line up with TRBD1. Trimming cost V 8 bases and J 0 bases; bases outside gene matches: 8. CDR1 and CDR2 from the germline V gene are SGHAT and FQNNGV. There are 16 residues in the CDR3. The CDR3 DNA sequence: TGTGCCAGCGGTACCGGGACAGGGGGTTTGAACACTGAAGCTTTCTTT. Its translation is CASGTGTGGLNTEAFF.

This chain uses TRBV19 with TRBJ2-5, with TRBD2 identical over 10 bases. The CDR3 runs 14 residues. The germline CDR1 and CDR2 sequences are LNHDA and SQIVND (reference sequence). Losses at the gene ends were 7 bases for V and 5 bases for J; bases not matched to a gene: 7. The CDR3 DNA reads TGTGCCAGTAAAGAAGCGGGGGGGCGGGAGACCCAGTACTTC. It codes for CASKEAGGRETQYF.

V usage is TRBV2 and J usage is TRBJ2-5; 9 bases map to TRBD1. The V segment lost 6 bases and the J segment 5 bases; nucleotides outside the gene matches: 4. The CDR3 has 13 amino acids. Germline lookup yields CDR1 SNHLY and CDR2 FYNNEI. The CDR3 here is CASSPGTGETQYF. Here the CDR3 DNA reads TGTGCCAGCAGCCCCGGGACAGGGGAGACCCAGTACTTC.

This clone was detected only a few times. This rearrangement joins TRBV18 to TRBJ2-7; 8 nucleotides agree with TRBD2. The CDR3 totals 15 residues. Germline V lookup: CDR1 KGHSH, CDR2 LQKENI. V lost 3 bases and J lost 1; bases outside the gene matches: 5. The chain's CDR3 is CASSPTSGGSYEQYF. CDR3 coding DNA: TGTGCCAGCTCACCTACCTCGGGGGGGTCCTACGAGCAGTACTTC.

This chain links TRBV5-1 with TRBJ1-2; 10 bases line up with TRBD1. Trimming at V came to 4 bases and at J to 5 bases, leaving 5 bases not matched to a gene. Germline V gene data show CDR1 as SGHRS and CDR2 as YFSETQ. This CDR3 region has 14 residues. CDR3 sequence reads: CASSLDRGRYGYTF. CDR3 nucleotide sequence: TGCGCCAGCAGCCTGGACAGGGGGAGGTATGGCTACACCTTC.

This clone was found a few times. Written as DNA, the CDR3 is TGTGCCAGCAGCTTAGGTGGGACTAGCGGGACACGAGATACGCAGTATTTT. Translated, it gives CASSLGGTSGTRDTQYF. The chain is built from TRBV7-9 and TRBJ2-3; TRBD2 aligns across 13 bases. V gave up 1 base and J gave up 5 bases; unmatched junction bases: 6. Germline values: CDR1 SEHNR, CDR2 FQNEAQ (reference sequence). The CDR3 is 17 amino acids.

The chain has TRBV11-2 and TRBJ1-2; 8 positions agree with TRBD1. The length of the CDR3 is 14 residues. Germline values: CDR1 SGHAT, CDR2 FQNNGV. After removal of 5 bases from V and 2 bases from J, the junction contained 4 bases not matched to a gene. The CDR3 bases are TGTGCCAGCAGCGGACAGGGTAACAACTATGGCTACACCTTC. It translates to CASSGQGNNYGYTF. The full variable domain, rest sourced from reference TRBV11-2 and TRBJ1-2, is EAGVAQSPRYKIIEKRQSVAFWCNPISGHATLYWYQQILGQGPKLLIQFQNNGVVDDSQLPKDRFSAERLKGVDSTLKIQPAKLEDSAVYLCASSGQGNNYGYTFGSGTRLTVV.

The V and J genes are TRBV6-5 and TRBJ2-1, with 9 bases fitting TRBD1. Trimming cost V 8 bases and J 6 bases; bases outside gene matches: 5. CDR1 is MNHEY, CDR2 SVGAGI, per germline. CDR3 length equals 13 residues. CDR3: CASRRDRVNEQFF. CDR3 in DNA: TGTGCCAGCCGCCGGGACAGGGTCAATGAGCAGTTCTTC.

The chain joins TRBV5-1 to TRBJ2-7; possibly TRBD1 for D (5 bases). The germline V gene has CDR1 SGHRS and CDR2 YFSETQ. V lost 4 bases, J lost 5 bases, and 10 bases lay in between. This CDR3 spans 12 amino acids. CDR3 sequence reads: CASSPPGNEQYF. As DNA, the CDR3 is TGCGCCAGCAGCCCCCCAGGGAACGAGCAGTACTTC.

The chain recombines TRBV7-6 with TRBJ2-7; a weak D match, TRBD1 (5 bases). Germline V gene data show CDR1 as SGHVS and CDR2 as FNYEAQ. This CDR3 is built from 16 residues. V lost 4 bases and J 5 bases, leaving 21 bases between the germline ends. DNA for the CDR3: TGTGCCAGCAGCTCCAAGGCAAGGGGAACAGTCGACGAGCAGTACTTC. Residues: CASSSKARGTVDEQYF.

The J gene is TRBJ2-2, the V gene TRBV5-8; perhaps TRBD1 as D (6 bases). The CDR3 has 14 residues. Germline CDR1 is SGHTS and CDR2 is YDEGEE. Between the trimmed V and J ends, which lost 4 bases and 5 bases, there was a span of 12 bases. CDR3 DNA sequence: TGTGCCAGCAGCCCCGGACAGAGGACCGGGGAGCTGTTTTTT. It encodes CASSPGQRTGELFF.